These 26 T cell receptor beta chains came from one sample sequenced in a study of blood T cells in healthy people across ages (dated by TCRdb to about 2015). Libraries were built with 5' RACE. Sequencing relied on an Illumina HiSeq 2500. A second about 6 to 11 cycle PCR used a sample-barcoded 5' primer and a J-beta primer mix. TCRdb reprocessed the public reads (quality trimming at Q25 with fastp, clone calling with MiXCR) and kept in-frame beta chains. Each entry merges the rows of one CDR3 protein and shows their most common DNA and genes. The sample table shows over 950,000 distinct CDR3 sequences, and roughly half are seen once. The ten largest clonotypes hold around 21% of the sample. Material for sequencing was blood. These receptor sequences come from an older woman in good health.

The rearrangement links TRBV12-3 or TRBV12-4 to TRBJ2-5, with a tentative D call TRBD1 (6 bases). The CDR3 consists of 14 residues. The V gene lost 3 bases and the J gene lost 3 bases, with 11 bases spanning the gap. The DNA for the CDR3 is TGTGCCAGCAGTTTGTGGCAGGGGAAAGAGACCCAGTACTTC. Amino acids: CASSLWQGKETQYF.

This chain connects TRBV18 to TRBJ2-3; 7 bases are shared with TRBD1. This CDR3 contains 14 residues. Germline V gene data show CDR1 as KGHSH and CDR2 as LQKENI. V trimming: 5 bases; J trimming: 7 bases; junction bases outside the gene matches: 9. As DNA, the CDR3 is TGTGCCAGCTCAGTACAGGGGCTTGATAATACGCAGTATTTT. Amino acids: CASSVQGLDNTQYF.

This clonotype was recorded a few times. The chain couples TRBV2 to TRBJ2-5; tentatively, D is TRBD1 (5 bases). CDR3 size: 14 residues. Germline CDR1 and CDR2: SNHLY and FYNNEI. V lost 6 bases and J lost 0, with 11 bases in between. The CDR3 here is CASSPQAYQETQYF. DNA for the CDR3: TGTGCCAGCAGCCCACAGGCATACCAAGAGACCCAGTACTTC.

As to this clonotype: A read error may produce the germline difference seen at one junction end. The chain joins TRBV27 to TRBJ2-1; 9 positions match TRBD2. Germline values: CDR1 MNHEY, CDR2 SMNVEV (reference sequence). The CDR3 spans 15 residues. In DNA, the CDR3 is TGTGCCAGCAGTCCCGGGACTAGCAGTTACAATAAGCAGTTCTTC. Its protein is CASSPGTSSYNKQFF.

This clonotype was counted only a few times. CDR3 residues: CASSSQRVQAYEQYF. The DNA for the CDR3 is TGTGCCAGCAGCTCCCAGCGGGTACAGGCCTACGAGCAGTACTTC. The chain uses TRBV7-9 and TRBJ2-7, with D possibly being TRBD2 (6 bases). The CDR3 extends over 15 amino acids. Trimming shortened V by 4 bases and J by 2 bases, and 15 bases separated the two germline ends. Germline CDR1 and CDR2: SEHNR and FQNEAQ (reference sequence). Full variable domain (outside the CDR3, taken from reference TRBV7-9 and TRBJ2-7): DTGVSQNPRHKITKRGQNVTFRCDPISEHNRLYWYRQTLGQGPEFLTYFQNEAQLEKSRLLSDRFSAERPKGSFSTLEIQRTEQGDSAMYLCASSSQRVQAYEQYFGPGTRLTVT.

A remark on this clonotype: Mismatch with germline at one junction end may stem from a read error. The V gene is TRBV7-2, the J gene TRBJ2-4; 7 bases agree with TRBD1. The length of the CDR3 is 19 residues. The germline gives CDR1 SGHTA, CDR2 FQGNSA. The CDR3 DNA sequence: TGTGCCAGCAGCTTAGTCTTTTCTCGACAGGGATTAGCCAAAAACAGTCAGTACTTC. Translated, it gives CASSLVFSRQGLAKNSQYF.

The V and J genes are TRBV4-2 and TRBJ2-1; unclear D gene. This CDR3 is built from 15 residues. The V end lost 0 bases, the J end lost 0 bases, and 6 bases lay between the germline ends. Germline V lookup: CDR1 LGHNA, CDR2 YNFKEQ. The CDR3 region has the DNA TGTGCCAGCAGCCAAGATAAGCTCTCCTACAATGAGCAGTTCTTC. This codes for CASSQDKLSYNEQFF.

The CDR3 nucleotides are TGTGCCAGCAGCTTAGGGACTAGCGGCGAGCAGTACTTC. Translating gives CASSLGTSGEQYF. This chain uses TRBV7-8 with TRBJ2-5, with TRBD2 matching over 10 bases. The tail of the sequence fits TRBJ2-7 better, so the J call may be wrong. This CDR3 has 13 amino acids. The germline V gene has CDR1 SGHVS and CDR2 FQNEAQ.

V and J are TRBV5-1 and TRBJ2-1; D is possibly TRBD2 (6 bases). Trimming took 3 bases from V and 7 from J, leaving 17 bases between them. The germline gives CDR1 SGHRS, CDR2 YFSETQ. The CDR3 spans 15 residues. CDR3: CASSSNPGARNEQFF. The CDR3 DNA follows: TGCGCCAGCAGCTCCAATCCGGGAGCGAGGAATGAGCAGTTCTTC.

This chain links TRBV30 with TRBJ2-5, with TRBD2 identical over 8 bases. Losses at the gene ends were 4 bases for V and 5 bases for J; bases not matched to a gene: 15. The CDR3 is made up of 16 amino acids. From germline, CDR1 is GTSNPN and CDR2 SVGIG (reference sequence). CDR3 residues: CAWTGTGGLVLETQYF. The CDR3 region has the DNA TGTGCCTGGACTGGGACGGGGGGGCTGGTGTTGGAGACCCAGTACTTC.

This chain links TRBV21-1 with TRBJ2-3. TRBV21-1 is an annotated pseudogene. There are 15 residues in the CDR3. The CDR3 DNA sequence: TGTGCCAGCAGCAAATTTGGAGCCCAGGCGGATACGCAGTATTTT. It is translated as CASSKFGAQADTQYF.

The V gene is TRBV12-3 or TRBV12-4, the J gene TRBJ2-3, with no clear D. Trimming took off 3 bases at V and 0 bases at J, with 10 bases between the two ends. The CDR3 is 15 amino acids. DNA of the CDR3: TGTGCCAGCAGTTTTATCAGCGTCAGCACAGATACGCAGTATTTT. Amino acids: CASSFISVSTDTQYF.

The gene calls are TRBV20-1 and TRBJ2-4; the match to TRBD2 covers 9 bases. The CDR3 is made up of 15 amino acids. Germline loops: CDR1 DFQATT, CDR2 SNEGSKA (reference sequence). The J segment lost 13 bases and the V segment lost 2 bases, leaving 15 bases of the junction unmatched. CDR3 in DNA: TGCAGTGCTAGATCGATGTTAGCGGGAGAGAGAAAGCAGTACTTC. It specifies CSARSMLAGERKQYF.

V is TRBV20-1 and J is TRBJ2-1; D is perhaps TRBD1 (6 bases). Per the germline V gene, CDR1 is DFQATT and CDR2 is SNEGSKA (reference sequence). The CDR3 is made up of 14 amino acids. The V and J ends lost 5 bases and 1 base respectively, with 12 bases between them. This CDR3 is CSAWARGSYNEQFF. The CDR3 DNA is TGCAGTGCTTGGGCGAGGGGGTCCTACAATGAGCAGTTCTTC.

CDR3: CASSSGTGYYGYTF. The CDR3 DNA reads as TGTGCCAGCAGTTCCGGGACAGGGTACTATGGCTACACCTTC. The J gene is TRBJ1-2, the V gene TRBV28; 9 bases line up with TRBD1. The length of the CDR3 is 14 residues. Germline loops: CDR1 MDHEN, CDR2 SYDVKM. V dropped 4 bases and J dropped 3; count of bases not matched to a gene: 3.

The chain carries TRBV25-1 and TRBJ2-5; 8 nucleotides agree with TRBD2. Trimming at V came to 1 base and at J to 1 base, leaving 5 bases not matched to a gene. This CDR3 is 16 amino acids long. Germline values: CDR1 MGHDK, CDR2 SYGVNS. In DNA, the CDR3 is TGTGCCAGCAGTGAATTTCCGGGAGGGATCCAAGAGACCCAGTACTTC. This translates into CASSEFPGGIQETQYF.

This rearrangement joins TRBV6-6 to TRBJ2-1; 9 positions match TRBD1. CDR1 is MNHNY, CDR2 SVGAGI, per germline (reference sequence). With V trimmed by 6 bases and J by 6 bases, 12 bases remained unmatched. The CDR3 loop spans 16 amino acids. Here the CDR3 reads CASRGLGTGSGNEQFF. DNA of the CDR3: TGTGCCAGCAGGGGGTTAGGGACAGGGTCTGGCAATGAGCAGTTCTTC.

The chain employs TRBV20-1 and TRBJ2-5; TRBD1 aligns across 9 bases. Trimming at V came to 5 bases and at J to 5 bases, leaving 12 bases not matched to a gene. This CDR3 contains 15 residues. CDR1 DFQATT and CDR2 SNEGSKA come from the germline V gene (reference sequence). DNA of the CDR3: TGCAGTGCTGTAGATAGGGGGACAGGGACGGAGACCCAGTACTTC. Protein product: CSAVDRGTGTETQYF.

Turning to this clonotype: A junction boundary mismatches the germline segment, possibly from a read error. This chain joins TRBV14 and TRBJ2-7; no definite D call. CDR1 and CDR2 from the germline V gene are SGHDN and FVKESK. This CDR3 has 11 amino acids. The DNA for the CDR3 is TGTGTCAGCAGCCAAGATTTGGAGCAGTACTTC. Amino acid sequence: CVSSQDLEQYF.

In this sample, this clonotype turned up once. The chain links TRBV15 to TRBJ1-5; D gene ambiguous. The CDR3 contains 15 residues. Germline V CDR1 and CDR2: LNHNV, YYDKDF (reference sequence). V lost 0 bases and J 5 bases, leaving 11 bases between the germline ends. CDR3 coding DNA: TGTGCCACCAGCAGAGAACCCGGGCTGGATCAGCCCCAGCATTTT. The encoded protein is CATSREPGLDQPQHF.

The chain links TRBV5-4 to TRBJ2-1; 7 bases map to TRBD2. The CDR3 has 17 amino acids. The V gene end was trimmed by 4 bases and the J gene end by 1 base; junction bases not matched to a gene: 11. CDR1 is SGHNT, CDR2 YYREEE, per germline (reference sequence). CDR3 nucleotide sequence: TGTGCCAGCAGCCCCGAGGGCGGGAGAGTTTCCTACAATGAGCAGTTCTTC. Residues: CASSPEGGRVSYNEQFF.

V usage is TRBV7-2 and J usage is TRBJ2-5; tentative D call: TRBD2 (6 bases). This CDR3 comprises 13 residues. Trimming cost V 3 bases and J 4 bases, with 9 bases left between them. Germline values: CDR1 SGHTA, CDR2 FQGNSA. Here the CDR3 DNA reads TGTGCCAGCAGCTTGCAAGCGGGAGAGACCCAGTACTTC. As protein: CASSLQAGETQYF.

The gene calls are TRBV12-3 or TRBV12-4 and TRBJ2-6; 7 bases match TRBD2. V dropped 8 bases and J dropped 1; count of bases not matched to a gene: 11. The CDR3 has 17 residues. CDR3 nucleotide sequence: TGTGCCAGCCGCCCGGGGGTGCGGGAGTCTGGGGCCAACGTCCTGACTTTC. It codes for CASRPGVRESGANVLTF.

This sequence joins TRBV21-1 and TRBJ2-5; the D call of TRBD1 is as the table states it, not checked on the DNA. TRBV21-1 is labeled a pseudogene. The CDR3 is 12 amino acids. In DNA, the CDR3 is TGTGCCAGCACCCCCATTTTGGAGACCCAGTACTTC. Its protein is CASTPILETQYF.

This clonotype was counted only a few times. The rearrangement links TRBV10-3 to TRBJ2-7; D remains ambiguous. The CDR3 consists of 14 residues. Trimming took off 2 bases at V and 2 bases at J, with 10 bases between the two ends. Per the germline V gene, CDR1 is ENHRY and CDR2 is SYGVKD. The CDR3 nucleotides read TGTGCCATCAGTGAGGGGTCGATAGCCTACGAGCAGTACTTC. Translated: CAISEGSIAYEQYF.

Notes on this clonotype: At one end, the junction sequence differs from germline, possibly due to a read error. This rearrangement joins TRBV24-1 to TRBJ2-3; 7 bases map to TRBD2. Germline lookup yields CDR1 KGHDR and CDR2 SFDVKD. The CDR3 has 14 residues. CDR3 nucleotide sequence: TGTGCCTCCAGTGACGGGAGGTACACAGATACGCAGTATTTT. This codes for CASSDGRYTDTQYF.